Presented here are 22 T cell receptor beta chains from one specimen sequenced in a study of OX40 agonist ivuxolimab in advanced cancers. TCRdb's copy holds only in-frame clones and misses some; the assay was immunoSEQ multiplex PCR. The table includes fewer than 25,000 clones, 78% detected once. The starting material was CD4+ or CD8+ T cells sorted from blood, obtained in a trial of the OX40 agonist ivuxolimab. These receptors came from an adult with an advanced solid tumor such as melanoma, head and neck, liver or kidney cancer.

The table lists this clone with a few counts. This chain connects TRBV10-2 to TRBJ1-1; 7 positions match TRBD1. V gave up 8 bases and J gave up 4 bases; unmatched junction bases: 7. The CDR3 length is 13 residues. CDR1 and CDR2 (germline): WSHSY, SAAADI. Here the CDR3 DNA reads TGCGCCAGCGGATTACAGGGGAGCACTGAAGCTTTCTTT. Its protein is CASGLQGSTEAFF.

About this clone itself: A read error is possible here, since a much larger clone lies one base away. This chain joins TRBV28 and TRBJ1-2; D is possibly TRBD1 (5 bases). CDR3 size: 13 residues. Germline lookup yields CDR1 MDHEN and CDR2 SYDVKM. V lost 3 bases to trimming and J lost 3 bases, with 8 bases between them. The CDR3 here is CASSLEGYYGYTF. The CDR3 nucleotides are TGTGCCAGCAGTTTGGAGGGGTACTATGGCTACACCTTC.

This clone was counted a few times. The chain has TRBV5-1 and TRBJ1-1, with a tentative D call TRBD1 (5 bases). The length of the CDR3 is 15 residues. Germline V gene lookup returns CDR1 SGHRS and CDR2 YFSETQ. The V end was cut by 7 bases, the J end by 3 bases, with 19 bases between. This chain's CDR3 is CASVPVGASHTEAFF. CDR3 in DNA: TGCGCCAGCGTCCCAGTCGGGGCCTCGCACACTGAAGCTTTCTTT.

About this clone itself: At one end, the junction sequence differs from germline, possibly due to a read error. V gene TRBV5-1 combines with J gene TRBJ2-7, with 8 nucleotides matching TRBD1. The CDR3 totals 14 residues. Germline V gene data show CDR1 as SGHRS and CDR2 as YFSETQ. CDR3 region: CASRPGQGAYGQYF. The CDR3 DNA follows: TGCGCCAGCAGACCCGGACAGGGAGCCTACGGGCAGTACTTC.

The chain has TRBV7-9 and TRBJ2-7; perhaps D is TRBD1 or TRBD2 (7 bases each). CDR3 length: 14 residues. Germline V gene sequence: CDR1 SEHNR, CDR2 FQNEAQ (reference sequence). V lost 3 bases and J 3 bases, leaving 12 bases between the germline ends. The DNA of the CDR3 is TGTGCCAGCAGCTTTGCCAGGGGGGGCTACGAGCAGTACTTC. Translated: CASSFARGGYEQYF.

This chain uses TRBV19 with TRBJ2-7; D is possibly TRBD2 (5 bases). In germline, CDR1 is LNHDA, CDR2 SQIVND (reference sequence). This CDR3 has 13 amino acids. V was clipped by 3 bases and J by 2 bases, with 8 bases between them. As DNA, the CDR3 is TGTGCCAGTAGTATTTTCGGGGCCTACGAGCAGTACTTC. Translating gives CASSIFGAYEQYF.

V is TRBV7-6 and J is TRBJ1-5; D might be TRBD1 (6 bases). This CDR3 has 15 amino acids. Trimming stripped 1 base from V and 3 bases from J, with 10 bases between. The V gene's germline CDR1 is SGHVS and CDR2 FNYEAQ. In nucleotides, the CDR3 is TGTGCCAGCAGCTTAGGAGGGGGATTCAATCAGCCCCAGCATTTT. This gives the protein CASSLGGGFNQPQHF.

The genes are TRBV4-1 and TRBJ1-4, with D perhaps matching TRBD1 (5 bases). This CDR3 spans 15 amino acids. Trimming shortened V by 1 base and J by 6 bases, and 12 bases separated the two germline ends. From germline, CDR1 is MGHRA and CDR2 YSYEKL. CDR3 protein: CASSQGGQQDEKLFF. For the CDR3, the DNA is TGCGCCAGCAGCCAAGGTGGGCAACAGGATGAAAAACTGTTTTTT.

In this sample, this clone turned up once. The V call is TRBV30, the J call TRBJ1-5; weak D call: TRBD1 (5 bases). CDR3 length equals 13 residues. With 7 bases removed from V and 8 bases from J, the gap between germline ends came to 18 bases. Looked up from germline, CDR1 is GTSNPN and CDR2 is SVGIG (reference sequence). CDR3 nucleotides: TGTGCCTTCCTCCCGGGGGAGGGAAAGCCCCAGCATTTT. Encoded protein: CAFLPGEGKPQHF.

V is TRBV7-9 and J is TRBJ1-1; D remains unclear. V was clipped by 6 bases and J by 1 base, with 12 bases between them. Germline-derived CDR1 and CDR2 are SEHNR and FQNEAQ (reference sequence). This CDR3 has 14 amino acids. CDR3 sequence: CASRMENENTEAFF. The CDR3 DNA reads as TGTGCCAGCAGGATGGAGAATGAGAACACTGAAGCTTTCTTT.

This rearrangement joins TRBV27 to TRBJ2-1, with 11 bases matching TRBD2. The germline gives CDR1 MNHEY, CDR2 SMNVEV (reference sequence). V lost 8 bases and J lost 11; bases outside the gene matches: 11. CDR3 length: 14 amino acids. CDR3 sequence reads: CASLRPASGGQQFF. The CDR3 bases are TGTGCCAGCCTGAGGCCGGCTAGCGGGGGGCAGCAGTTCTTC.

The chain is built from TRBV7-2 and TRBJ1-3; no firm D call. V lost 4 bases to trimming and J lost 3 bases, with 4 bases between them. The germline CDR1 and CDR2 sequences are SGHTA and FQGNSA. CDR3 length equals 12 residues. Here the CDR3 DNA reads TGTGCCAGCAGCTATCTTGGAAACACCATATATTTT. This codes for CASSYLGNTIYF. The full variable domain, completed using reference TRBV7-2 and TRBJ1-3, is GAGVSQSPSNKVTEKGKDVELRCDPISGHTALYWYRQSLGQGLEFLIYFQGNSAPDKSGLPSDRFSAERTGGSVSTLTIQRTQQEDSAVYLCASSYLGNTIYFGEGSWLTVV.

The chain is built from TRBV5-4 and TRBJ2-3; a weak D match, TRBD2 (6 bases). Germline V gives CDR1 SGHNT, CDR2 YYREEE (reference sequence). The CDR3 spans 14 residues. Trimming pared 4 bases from V and 4 bases from J, leaving 13 bases between. The CDR3 is CASSGQLAPDTQYF. The CDR3 DNA is TGTGCCAGCAGCGGCCAACTAGCTCCAGATACGCAGTATTTT.

This clone has a handful of counts. The rearrangement joins TRBV9 to TRBJ2-7; D is unclear. CDR3 size: 14 residues. Trimming pared 0 bases from V and 4 bases from J, leaving 11 bases between. Germline values: CDR1 SGDLS, CDR2 YYNGEE. The CDR3 coding sequence is TGTGCCAGCAGCGTAGGATCAAAGATATACGAGCAGTACTTC. Protein sequence: CASSVGSKIYEQYF. The full variable domain, with the rest looked up from reference TRBV9 and TRBJ2-7, is DSGVTQTPKHLITATGQRVTLRCSPRSGDLSVYWYQQSLDQGLQFLIQYYNGEERAKGNILERFSAQQFPDLHSELNLSSLELGDSALYFCASSVGSKIYEQYFGPGTRLTVT.

The sample holds a few counts of this clone. J is TRBJ1-1 and V is TRBV7-8, with no clear D. CDR1 and CDR2 (germline): SGHVS, FQNEAQ. CDR3 length equals 13 residues. V shed 5 bases and J shed 3 bases, with 10 bases lying between them. CDR3 in amino acids: CASSAGRDTEAFF. CDR3 nucleotide sequence: TGTGCCAGCAGCGCGGGAAGAGACACTGAAGCTTTCTTT.

The chain is built from TRBV9 and TRBJ2-1; TRBD2 aligns across 8 bases. This CDR3 has 16 residues. Germline lookup yields CDR1 SGDLS and CDR2 YYNGEE. V dropped 0 bases and J dropped 6; count of bases not matched to a gene: 8. CDR3 bases: TGTGCCAGCAGCGTAGCTGGCGGGGGGCCTTCCAATGAGCAGTTCTTC. This translates into CASSVAGGGPSNEQFF.

Written as DNA, the CDR3 is TGTGCCAGCAGTGGAGTTTCCCCGGGACTAGCGACAGATACGCAGTATTTT. Its protein is CASSGVSPGLATDTQYF. This chain joins TRBV25-1 and TRBJ2-3; 10 positions agree with TRBD2. From germline, CDR1 is MGHDK and CDR2 SYGVNS. After removal of 4 bases from V and 3 bases from J, the junction contained 10 bases not matched to a gene. This CDR3 region has 17 residues.

V is TRBV6-6 and J is TRBJ2-1, with D maybe TRBD1 (6 bases). Germline V gene lookup returns CDR1 MNHNY and CDR2 SVGAGI (reference sequence). The CDR3 length is 15 residues. Trimming stripped 6 bases from V and 6 bases from J, with 18 bases between. CDR3 nucleotides: TGTGCCAGCAGACAAGGGACAAGTACGGCCAATGAGCAGTTCTTC. Translated, it gives CASRQGTSTANEQFF.

This clone was observed once. The V gene is TRBV19, the J gene TRBJ1-2; a weak D match, TRBD1 (5 bases). The CDR3 loop spans 14 amino acids. V lost 3 bases and J lost 6, with 14 bases in between. Germline V gives CDR1 LNHDA, CDR2 SQIVND (reference sequence). The CDR3 here is CASSMVAGKDGYTF. In DNA, the CDR3 is TGTGCCAGTAGTATGGTTGCAGGGAAAGATGGCTACACCTTC.

This chain links TRBV14 with TRBJ1-2; D not resolved. From germline, CDR1 is SGHDN and CDR2 FVKESK. The CDR3 covers 12 residues. V gave up 5 bases and J gave up 8 bases, with 12 bases separating them. The chain's CDR3 is CASSGGVGGYTF. The CDR3, as DNA: TGTGCCAGCAGCGGCGGCGTGGGGGGCTACACCTTC. Filled out from reference TRBV14 and TRBJ1-2, the complete variable domain reads EAGVTQFPSHSVIEKGQTVTLRCDPISGHDNLYWYRRVMGKEIKFLLHFVKESKQDESGMPNNRFLAERTGGTYSTLKVQPAELEDSGVYFCASSGGVGGYTFGSGTRLTVV.

CDR3 sequence: CASSPNTESYNEQFF. The DNA for the CDR3 is TGTGCCAGCAGCCCTAACACGGAATCCTACAATGAGCAGTTCTTC. V is TRBV11-3 and J is TRBJ2-1; D is uncertain. CDR1 and CDR2 from the germline V gene are SGHNT and YENEEA. V dropped 5 bases and J dropped 1 base, with 12 bases sitting between them. The CDR3 covers 15 residues.

The chain employs TRBV11-3 and TRBJ2-7; 11 bases map to TRBD2. Germline CDR1 and CDR2: SGHNT and YENEEA. The CDR3 length is 14 residues. V was pared by 5 bases and J by 3 bases, with 3 bases of the junction left unmatched. The CDR3 here is CASSPGTSGYEQYF. CDR3 in DNA: TGTGCCAGCAGCCCCGGGACTAGCGGCTACGAGCAGTACTTC.